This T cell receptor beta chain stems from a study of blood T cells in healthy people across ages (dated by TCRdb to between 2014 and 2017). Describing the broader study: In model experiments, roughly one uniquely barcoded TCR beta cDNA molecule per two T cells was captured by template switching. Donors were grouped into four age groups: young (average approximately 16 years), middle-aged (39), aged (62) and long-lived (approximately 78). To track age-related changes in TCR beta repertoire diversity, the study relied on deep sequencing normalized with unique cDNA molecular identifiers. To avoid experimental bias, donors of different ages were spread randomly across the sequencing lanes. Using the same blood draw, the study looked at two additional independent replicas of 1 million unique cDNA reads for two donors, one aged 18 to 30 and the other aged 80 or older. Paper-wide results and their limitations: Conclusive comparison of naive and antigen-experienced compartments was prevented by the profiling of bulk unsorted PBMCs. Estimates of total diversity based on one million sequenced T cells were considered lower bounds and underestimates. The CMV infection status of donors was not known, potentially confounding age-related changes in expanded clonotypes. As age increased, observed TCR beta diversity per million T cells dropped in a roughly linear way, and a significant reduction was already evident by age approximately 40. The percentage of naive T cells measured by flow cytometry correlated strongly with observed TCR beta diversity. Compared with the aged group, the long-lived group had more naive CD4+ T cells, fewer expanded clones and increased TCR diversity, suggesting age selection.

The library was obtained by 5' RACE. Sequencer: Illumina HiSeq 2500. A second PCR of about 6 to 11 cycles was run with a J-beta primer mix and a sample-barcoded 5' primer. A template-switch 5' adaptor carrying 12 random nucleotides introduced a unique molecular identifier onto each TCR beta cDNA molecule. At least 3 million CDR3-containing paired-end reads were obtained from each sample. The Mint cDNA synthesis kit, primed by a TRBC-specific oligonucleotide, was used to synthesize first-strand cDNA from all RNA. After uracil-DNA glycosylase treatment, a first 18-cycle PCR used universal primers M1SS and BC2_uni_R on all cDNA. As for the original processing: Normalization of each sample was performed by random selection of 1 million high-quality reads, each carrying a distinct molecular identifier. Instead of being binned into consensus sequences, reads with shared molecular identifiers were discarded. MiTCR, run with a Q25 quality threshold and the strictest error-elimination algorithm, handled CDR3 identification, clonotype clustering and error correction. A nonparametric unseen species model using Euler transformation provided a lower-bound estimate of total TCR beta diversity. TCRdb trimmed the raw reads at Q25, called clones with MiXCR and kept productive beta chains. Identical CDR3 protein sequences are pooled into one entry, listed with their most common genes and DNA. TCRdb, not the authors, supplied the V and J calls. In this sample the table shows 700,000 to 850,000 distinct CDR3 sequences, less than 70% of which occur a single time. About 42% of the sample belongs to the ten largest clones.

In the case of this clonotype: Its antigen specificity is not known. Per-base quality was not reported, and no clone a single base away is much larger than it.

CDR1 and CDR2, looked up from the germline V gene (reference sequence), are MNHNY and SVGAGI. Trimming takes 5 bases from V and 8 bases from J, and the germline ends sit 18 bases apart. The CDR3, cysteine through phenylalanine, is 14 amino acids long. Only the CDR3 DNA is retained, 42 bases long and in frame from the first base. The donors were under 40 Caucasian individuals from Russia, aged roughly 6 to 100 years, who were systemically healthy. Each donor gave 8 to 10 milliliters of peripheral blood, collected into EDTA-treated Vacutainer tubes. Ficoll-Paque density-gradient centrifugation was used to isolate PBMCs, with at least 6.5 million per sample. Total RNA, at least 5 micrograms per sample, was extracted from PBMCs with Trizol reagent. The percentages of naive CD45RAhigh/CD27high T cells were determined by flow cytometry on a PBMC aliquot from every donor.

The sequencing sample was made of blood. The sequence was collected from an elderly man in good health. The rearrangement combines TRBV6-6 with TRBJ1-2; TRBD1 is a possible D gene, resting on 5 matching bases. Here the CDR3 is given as CASSPPGSLEGYTF. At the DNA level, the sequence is TGTGCCAGCAGTCCGCCAGGGTCCTTGGAGGGCTACACCTTC.